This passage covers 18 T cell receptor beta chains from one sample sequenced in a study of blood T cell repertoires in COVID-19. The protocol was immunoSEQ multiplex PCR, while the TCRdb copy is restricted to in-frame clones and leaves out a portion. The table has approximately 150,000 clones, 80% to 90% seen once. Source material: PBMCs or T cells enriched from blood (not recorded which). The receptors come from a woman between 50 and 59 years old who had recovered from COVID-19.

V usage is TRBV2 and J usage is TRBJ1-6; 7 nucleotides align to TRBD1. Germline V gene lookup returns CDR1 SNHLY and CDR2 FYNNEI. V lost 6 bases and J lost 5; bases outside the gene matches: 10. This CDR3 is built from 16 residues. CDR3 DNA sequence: TGTGCCAGCAGGGCAGTGGTCAGGGGGGATAATTCACCCCTCCACTTT. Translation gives CASRAVVRGDNSPLHF.

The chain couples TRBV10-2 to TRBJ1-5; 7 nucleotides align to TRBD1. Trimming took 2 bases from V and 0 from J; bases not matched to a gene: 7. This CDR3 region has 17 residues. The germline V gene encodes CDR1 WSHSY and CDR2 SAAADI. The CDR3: CASSERAGGYSNQPQHF. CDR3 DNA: TGCGCCAGCAGTGAGAGGGCAGGGGGATATAGCAATCAGCCCCAGCATTTT.

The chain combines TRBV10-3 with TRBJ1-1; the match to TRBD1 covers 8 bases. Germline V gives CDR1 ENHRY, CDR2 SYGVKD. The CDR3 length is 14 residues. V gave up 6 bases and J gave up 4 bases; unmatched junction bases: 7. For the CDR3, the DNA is TGTGCCATCAGGATGGATACAGGGGGCACTGAAGCTTTCTTT. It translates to CAIRMDTGGTEAFF.

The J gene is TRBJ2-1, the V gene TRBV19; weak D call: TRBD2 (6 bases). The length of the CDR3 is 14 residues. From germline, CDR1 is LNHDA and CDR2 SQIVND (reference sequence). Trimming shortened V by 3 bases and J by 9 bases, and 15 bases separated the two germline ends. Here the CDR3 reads CASSITPGAGEQFF. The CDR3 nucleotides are TGTGCCAGTAGTATTACCCCGGGAGCCGGTGAGCAGTTCTTC.

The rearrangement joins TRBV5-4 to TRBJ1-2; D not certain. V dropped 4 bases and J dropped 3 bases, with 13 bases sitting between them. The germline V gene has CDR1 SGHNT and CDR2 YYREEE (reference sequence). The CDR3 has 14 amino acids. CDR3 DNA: TGTGCCAGCAGCCCATCAGCCGGGGACTATGGCTACACCTTC. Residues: CASSPSAGDYGYTF.

CDR3 nucleotide sequence: TGTGCCAGCAGTGCGCGACAGAGCACTGAAGCTTTCTTT. It yields the protein CASSARQSTEAFF. V and J are TRBV2 and TRBJ1-1, with D tentatively TRBD1 (5 bases). Trimming took off 4 bases at V and 4 bases at J, with 10 bases between the two ends. The V gene's germline CDR1 is SNHLY and CDR2 FYNNEI. The CDR3 consists of 13 residues.

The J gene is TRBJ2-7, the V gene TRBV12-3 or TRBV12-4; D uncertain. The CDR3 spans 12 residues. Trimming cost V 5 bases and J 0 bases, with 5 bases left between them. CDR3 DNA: TGTGCCAGCAGTGTCCTCTCCTACGAGCAGTACTTC. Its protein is CASSVLSYEQYF.

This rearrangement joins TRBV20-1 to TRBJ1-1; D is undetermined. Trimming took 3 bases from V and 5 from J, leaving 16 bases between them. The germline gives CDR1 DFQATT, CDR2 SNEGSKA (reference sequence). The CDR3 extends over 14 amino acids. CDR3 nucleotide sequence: TGCAGTGCTAGTGTGAGGGCGTATTCGACTGAAGCTTTCTTT. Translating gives CSASVRAYSTEAFF.

CDR3 protein: CASPRKEFVPPQETQYF. The CDR3 bases are TGCGCCAGCCCCCGAAAGGAGTTCGTCCCCCCCCAAGAGACCCAGTACTTC. This sequence joins TRBV10-1 and TRBJ2-5, with D uncertain. This CDR3 is 17 amino acids long. Germline CDR1 WNHNN, CDR2 SYGVQD (reference sequence). Deletions cut 8 bases from V and 1 base from J, with 23 bases between.

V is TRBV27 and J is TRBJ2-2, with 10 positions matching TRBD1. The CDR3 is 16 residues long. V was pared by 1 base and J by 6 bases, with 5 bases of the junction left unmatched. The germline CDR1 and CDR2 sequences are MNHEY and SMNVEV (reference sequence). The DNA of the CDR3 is TGTGCCAGCAGTTTATGGTCCGGGACAGGGGCCGGGGAGCTGTTTTTT. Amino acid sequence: CASSLWSGTGAGELFF.

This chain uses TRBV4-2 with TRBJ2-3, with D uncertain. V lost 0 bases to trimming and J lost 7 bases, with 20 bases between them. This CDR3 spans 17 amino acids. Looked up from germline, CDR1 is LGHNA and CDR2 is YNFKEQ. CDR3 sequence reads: CASSQDASLRVWNTQYF. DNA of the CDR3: TGTGCCAGCAGCCAAGACGCGAGTTTACGGGTATGGAATACGCAGTATTTT.

The CDR3 nucleotides are TGTGCCATCAGTTCCTTAGCGGGAGCCTACGAGCAGTACTTC. Its translation is CAISSLAGAYEQYF. The V and J genes are TRBV10-3 and TRBJ2-7; 9 bases are a match to TRBD2. The junction had 4 bases not matched to a gene; V was cut back by 5 bases and J by 2 bases. This CDR3 has 14 amino acids. Germline-derived CDR1 and CDR2 are ENHRY and SYGVKD.

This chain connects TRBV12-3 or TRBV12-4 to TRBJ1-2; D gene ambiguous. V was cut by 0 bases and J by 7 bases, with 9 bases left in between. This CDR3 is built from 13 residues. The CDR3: CASSLARDRGYTF. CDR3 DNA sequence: TGTGCCAGCAGTTTAGCGCGGGATCGTGGCTACACCTTC.

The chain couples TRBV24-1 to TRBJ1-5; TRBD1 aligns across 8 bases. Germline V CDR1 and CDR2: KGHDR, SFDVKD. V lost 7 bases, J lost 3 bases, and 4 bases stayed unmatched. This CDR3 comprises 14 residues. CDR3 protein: CATRGTGYNQPQHF. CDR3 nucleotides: TGTGCCACCAGGGGGACAGGTTACAATCAGCCCCAGCATTTT.

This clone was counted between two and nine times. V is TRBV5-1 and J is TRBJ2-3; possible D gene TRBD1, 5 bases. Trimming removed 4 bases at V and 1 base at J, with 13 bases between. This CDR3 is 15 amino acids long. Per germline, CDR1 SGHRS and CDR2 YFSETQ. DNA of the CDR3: TGCGCCAGCAGCGTCGCTTGGGGCCGCACAGATACGCAGTATTTT. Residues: CASSVAWGRTDTQYF.

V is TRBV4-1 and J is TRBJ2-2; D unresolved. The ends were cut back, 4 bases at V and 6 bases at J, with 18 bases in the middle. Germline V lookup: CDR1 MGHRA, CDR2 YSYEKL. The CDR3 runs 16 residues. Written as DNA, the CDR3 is TGCGCCAGCAGCCTTAGATGGCAGACACCGTCCGGGGAGCTGTTTTTT. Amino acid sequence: CASSLRWQTPSGELFF.

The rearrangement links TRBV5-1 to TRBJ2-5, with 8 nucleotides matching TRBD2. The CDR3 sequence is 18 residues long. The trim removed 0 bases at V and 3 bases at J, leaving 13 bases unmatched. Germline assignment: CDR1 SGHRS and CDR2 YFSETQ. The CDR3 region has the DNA TGCGCCAGCAGCTTGGCCGGTTGGGCTAGCGGGCACAAAGAGACCCAGTACTTC. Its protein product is CASSLAGWASGHKETQYF.

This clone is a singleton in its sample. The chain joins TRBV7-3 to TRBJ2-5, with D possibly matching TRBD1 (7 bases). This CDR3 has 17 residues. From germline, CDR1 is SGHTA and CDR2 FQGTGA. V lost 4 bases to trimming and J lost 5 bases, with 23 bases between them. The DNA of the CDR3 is TGTGCCAGCAGCTGGGGGGACAGATTCCTTCCTGGCGAGACCCAGTACTTC. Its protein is CASSWGDRFLPGETQYF.